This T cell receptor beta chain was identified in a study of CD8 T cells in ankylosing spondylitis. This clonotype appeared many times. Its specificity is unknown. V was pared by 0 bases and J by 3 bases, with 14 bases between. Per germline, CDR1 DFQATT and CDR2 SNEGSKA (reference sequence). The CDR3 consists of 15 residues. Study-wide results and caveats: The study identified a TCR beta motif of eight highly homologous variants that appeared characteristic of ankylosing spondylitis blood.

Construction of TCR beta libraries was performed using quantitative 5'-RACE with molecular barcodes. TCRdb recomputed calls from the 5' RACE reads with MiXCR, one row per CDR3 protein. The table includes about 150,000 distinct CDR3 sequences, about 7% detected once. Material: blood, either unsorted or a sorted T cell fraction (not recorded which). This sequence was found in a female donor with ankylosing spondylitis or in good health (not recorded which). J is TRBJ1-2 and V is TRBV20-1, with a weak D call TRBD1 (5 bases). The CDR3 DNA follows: TGCAGTGCTAGAGAGGATAGGAGGGGCGACTATGGCTACACCTTC. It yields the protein CSAREDRRGDYGYTF.